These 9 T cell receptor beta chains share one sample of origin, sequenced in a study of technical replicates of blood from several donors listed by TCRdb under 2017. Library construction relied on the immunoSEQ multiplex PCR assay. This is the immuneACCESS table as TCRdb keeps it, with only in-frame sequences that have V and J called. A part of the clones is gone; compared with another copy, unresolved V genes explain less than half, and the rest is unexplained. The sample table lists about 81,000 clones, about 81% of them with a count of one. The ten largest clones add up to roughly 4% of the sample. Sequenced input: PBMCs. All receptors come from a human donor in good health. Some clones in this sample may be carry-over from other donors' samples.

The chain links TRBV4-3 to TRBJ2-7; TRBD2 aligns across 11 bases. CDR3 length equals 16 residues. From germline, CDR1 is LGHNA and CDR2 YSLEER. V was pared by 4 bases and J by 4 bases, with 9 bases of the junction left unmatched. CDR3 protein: CASSPSIAGGPYEQYF. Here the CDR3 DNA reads TGCGCCAGCAGCCCGAGCATAGCGGGAGGGCCTTACGAGCAGTACTTC.

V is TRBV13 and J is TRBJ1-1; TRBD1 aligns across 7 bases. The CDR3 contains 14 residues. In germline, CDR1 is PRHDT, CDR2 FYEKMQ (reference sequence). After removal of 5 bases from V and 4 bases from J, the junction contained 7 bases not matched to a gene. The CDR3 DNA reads TGTGCCAGCAGCATCACAGGGGTGTTCACTGAAGCTTTCTTT. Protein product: CASSITGVFTEAFF.

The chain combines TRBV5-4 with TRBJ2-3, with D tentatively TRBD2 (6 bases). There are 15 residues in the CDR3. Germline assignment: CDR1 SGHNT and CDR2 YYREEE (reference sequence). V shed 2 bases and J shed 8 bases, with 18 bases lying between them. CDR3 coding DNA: TGTGCCAGCAGCTTTTATGAGCTAGCGCACGTTACGCAGTATTTT. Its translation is CASSFYELAHVTQYF.

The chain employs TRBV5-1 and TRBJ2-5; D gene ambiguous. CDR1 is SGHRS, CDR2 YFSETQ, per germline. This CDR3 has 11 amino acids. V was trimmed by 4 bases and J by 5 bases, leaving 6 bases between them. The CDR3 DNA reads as TGCGCCAGCAGCGCTGCGGAGACCCAGTACTTC. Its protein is CASSAAETQYF. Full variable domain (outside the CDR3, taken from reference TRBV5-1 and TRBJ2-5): KAGVTQTPRYLIKTRGQQVTLSCSPISGHRSVSWYQQTPGQGLQFLFEYFSETQRNKGNFPGRFSGRQFSNSRSEMNVSTLELGDSALYLCASSAAETQYFGPGTRLLVL.

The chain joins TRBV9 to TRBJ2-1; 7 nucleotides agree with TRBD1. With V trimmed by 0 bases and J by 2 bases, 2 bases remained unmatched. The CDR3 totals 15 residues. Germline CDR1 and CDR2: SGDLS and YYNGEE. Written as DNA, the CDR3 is TGTGCCAGCAGCGTAGAGGGGGCCACCTACAATGAGCAGTTCTTC. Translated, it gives CASSVEGATYNEQFF.

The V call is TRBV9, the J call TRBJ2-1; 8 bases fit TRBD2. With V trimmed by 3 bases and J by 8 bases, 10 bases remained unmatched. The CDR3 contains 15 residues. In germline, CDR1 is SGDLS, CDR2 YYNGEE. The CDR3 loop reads CASSGSGGPLDEQFF. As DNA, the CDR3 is TGTGCCAGCAGCGGTTCGGGGGGGCCACTCGATGAGCAGTTCTTC.

The CDR3 spells CAGDKDSMNTEAFF. CDR3 bases: TGTGCCGGGGATAAGGACTCCATGAACACTGAAGCTTTCTTT. The chain combines TRBV30 with TRBJ1-1; D is unresolved. The CDR3 consists of 14 residues. V gave up 8 bases and J gave up 0 bases, with 16 bases separating them. The V gene's germline CDR1 is GTSNPN and CDR2 SVGIG (reference sequence).

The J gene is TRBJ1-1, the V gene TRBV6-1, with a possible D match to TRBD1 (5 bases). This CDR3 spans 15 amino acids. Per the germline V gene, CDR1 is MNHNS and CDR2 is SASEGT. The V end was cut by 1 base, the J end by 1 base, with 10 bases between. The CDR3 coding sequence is TGTGCCAGCAGTGAAGACACAGGTGAGAACACTGAAGCTTTCTTT. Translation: CASSEDTGENTEAFF.

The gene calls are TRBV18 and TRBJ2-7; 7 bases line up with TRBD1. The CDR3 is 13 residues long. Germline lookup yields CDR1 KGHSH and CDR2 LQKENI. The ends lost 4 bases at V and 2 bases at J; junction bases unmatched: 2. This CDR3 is CASSQGQTYEQYF. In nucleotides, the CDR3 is TGTGCCAGCTCACAGGGACAGACCTACGAGCAGTACTTC.